This entry features one TCR beta chain sequence. Its antigen is unidentified. Division of CD4+ cells produced a CD45RA+ naive subset and a CD45RA-negative memory subset. The record originates from a study of shared clonotypes between healthy human individuals. Findings and caveats of the study: Sorted-subset samples were not fully sequenced, rarefaction indicated.

Libraries were prepared by immunoSEQ multiplex PCR; TCRdb keeps only in-frame clonotypes and omits some of them. Among over a million clones listed, around three quarters were seen once. Looked up from germline, CDR1 is SGHTA and CDR2 is FQGNSA. J was trimmed by 2 bases and V by 6 bases; bases with no gene match: 5. The length of the CDR3 is 15 residues. Source material: memory CD4+ T cells from PBMCs. Sample subset: CD45RA-negative fraction. This receptor was identified in a man in his late teens or twenties in good health. Some clones in this sample may be carry-over from other donors' samples. The chain carries TRBV7-2 and TRBJ2-7; 12 positions agree with TRBD2. CDR3 nucleotide sequence: TGTGCCAGCAGTCCACTAGCGGGAGGCCCCTACGAGCAGTACTTC. This codes for CASSPLAGGPYEQYF. Combining the CDR3 with reference TRBV7-2 and TRBJ2-7 gives the whole variable domain GAGVSQSPSNKVTEKGKDVELRCDPISGHTALYWYRQSLGQGLEFLIYFQGNSAPDKSGLPSDRFSAERTGGSVSTLTIQRTQQEDSAVYLCASSPLAGGPYEQYFGPGTRLTVT.